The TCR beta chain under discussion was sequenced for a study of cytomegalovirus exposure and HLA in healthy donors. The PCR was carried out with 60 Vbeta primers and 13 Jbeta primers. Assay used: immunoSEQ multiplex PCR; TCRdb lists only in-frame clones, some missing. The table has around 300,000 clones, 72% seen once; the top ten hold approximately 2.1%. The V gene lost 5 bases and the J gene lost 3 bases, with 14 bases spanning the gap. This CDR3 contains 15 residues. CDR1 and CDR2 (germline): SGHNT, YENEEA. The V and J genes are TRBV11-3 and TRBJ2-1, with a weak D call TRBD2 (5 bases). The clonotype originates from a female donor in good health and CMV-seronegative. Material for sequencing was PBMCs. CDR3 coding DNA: TGTGCCAGCAGCCCTCGATCGAGGGACTACAATGAGCAGTTCTTC. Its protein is CASSPRSRDYNEQFF. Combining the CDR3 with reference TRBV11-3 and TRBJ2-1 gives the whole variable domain EAGVVQSPRYKIIEKKQPVAFWCNPISGHNTLYWYLQNLGQGPELLIRYENEEAVDDSQLPKDRFSAERLKGVDSTLKIQPAELGDSAVYLCASSPRSRDYNEQFFGPGTRLTVL.